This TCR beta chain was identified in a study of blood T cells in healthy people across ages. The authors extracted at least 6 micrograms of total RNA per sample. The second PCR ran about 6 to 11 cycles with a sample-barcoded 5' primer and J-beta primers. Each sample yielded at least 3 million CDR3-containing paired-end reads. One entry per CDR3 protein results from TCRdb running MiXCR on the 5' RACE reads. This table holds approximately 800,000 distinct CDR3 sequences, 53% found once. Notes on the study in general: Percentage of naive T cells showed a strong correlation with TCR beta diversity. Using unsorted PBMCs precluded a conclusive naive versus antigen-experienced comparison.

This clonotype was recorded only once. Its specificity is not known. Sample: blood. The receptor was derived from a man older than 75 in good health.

The CDR3 spells CASSGGGTSGNTIYF. CDR3 DNA: TGTGCCAGCAGTGGTGGGGGGACAAGCGGAAACACCATATATTTT. This rearrangement joins TRBV7-2 to TRBJ1-3; D is possibly TRBD1 (6 bases). CDR1 and CDR2 (germline): SGHTA, FQGNSA. The ends were cut back, 6 bases at V and 4 bases at J, with 16 bases in the middle. The CDR3 extends over 15 amino acids.